These T cell receptor beta chains were read from a single sample in a study of neurological immune-mediated disorders. TCRdb re-derived calls from the 5' RACE reads in MiXCR, one entry per CDR3 protein. The sample shows about 66,000 distinct CDR3 sequences, less than 5.5% of them seen only once. The sample taken for sequencing was PBMCs. These receptors came from a man younger than 45 with multiple sclerosis. The CDR3 runs from the conserved cysteine through the conserved F or W. Part of the rows lack a size; the others show once, few, many or a class for expanded clones.

>many|TRBJ2-1|TRBV5-1
CASSSFGAGTYNEQFF
>NA|TRBJ1-1|TRBV12-3/TRBV12-4
CASSVDVNTEAFF
>many|TRBJ1-2|TRBV5-1
CASSQTVNYGYTF
>many|TRBJ2-5|TRBV11-2
CASSSQLSRRGTQYF
>few|TRBJ1-1|TRBV4-1
CASSQHWGEGTNTEAFF
>many|TRBJ2-7|TRBV27
CASSFVGGAGSYEQYF
>many|TRBJ2-5|TRBV5-6
CASSTRETQYF
>many|TRBJ2-5|TRBV3-1
CASSQSNGHSETQYF
>many|TRBJ1-1|TRBV11-2
CASSWGRVVAGPEAFF
>many|TRBJ1-2|TRBV24-1
CATSAESGGSPYGYTF
>few|TRBJ1-1|TRBV20-1
CSARMASEAFF
>many|TRBJ2-5|TRBV20-1
CSSPGEVRETQYF
>many|TRBJ2-5|TRBV6-1
CASTYGWETQYF
>few|TRBJ1-1|TRBV20-1
CSARTDTYTEAFF
>many|TRBJ1-2|TRBV7-3
CASSLGTEANYGYTF
>few|TRBJ1-2|TRBV7-9
CASSLVDSGDTF
>many|TRBJ1-1|TRBV12-3/TRBV12-4
CASRRQGLNTEAFF
>many|TRBJ2-7|TRBV21-1
CASSRPGTSFHEQYF
>many|TRBJ1-2|TRBV5-1
CASSGYDDREGNYGYTF
>few|TRBJ1-6|TRBV10-3
CAILLGGHLSSYNSPLNF
>NA|TRBJ2-1|TRBV20-1
CSAPGLAGASYNEQFF
>many|TRBJ2-3|TRBV18
CASSNLRQERLGSTDTQYF
>many|TRBJ1-4|TRBV9
CASSVVGRPDEKLFF
>NA|TRBJ2-2|TRBV4-2
CASSQPSGSNTGELFF
>few|TRBJ1-1|TRBV5-1
CASSLEGRGNTEAFF
>few|TRBJ2-5|TRBV20-1
CSALRTGAVETQYF
>few|TRBJ1-5|TRBV6-2/TRBV6-3
CASSGGESSNQPQHF
>many|TRBJ1-1|TRBV7-9
CASSPSPLRGRAEAFF
>many|TRBJ2-3|TRBV20-1
CSARETGTGGFRMQYF
>many|TRBJ2-1|TRBV11-2
CASSPGPQAGGAYNEQFF
>many|TRBJ2-3|TRBV5-5
CASSLTPAATDTQYF
>many|TRBJ2-1|TRBV15
CATILGEGDLTSNDNEQFF
>NA|TRBJ2-1|TRBV20-1
CSARELAGGSGIEFF
>many|TRBJ1-1|TRBV7-9
CASSSDENTEAFF
>many|TRBJ1-2|TRBV7-2
CASSLASGEDGYTF
>many|TRBJ1-1|TRBV6-5
CASSRVTGGNTEAFF
>many|TRBJ1-1|TRBV20-1
CSATDTGYEAFF
>many|TRBJ1-1|TRBV7-9
CASSLGGGGNTEAFF
>NA|TRBJ2-5|TRBV5-5
CASSLLFLAVPTETQYF
>many|TRBJ2-3|TRBV20-1
CSATRLAGGMGRSTDTQYF
>many|TRBJ1-1|TRBV9
CASSPRSIRNTEAFF
>many|TRBJ2-2|TRBV10-3
CATAPAGGTGELFF
>many|TRBJ1-2|TRBV4-1
CASSRAREIYGYTF
>many|TRBJ2-1|TRBV20-1
CSASGALAGNEQFF
>many|TRBJ2-7|TRBV29-1
CSVEDRGGDLFPSYEQYF